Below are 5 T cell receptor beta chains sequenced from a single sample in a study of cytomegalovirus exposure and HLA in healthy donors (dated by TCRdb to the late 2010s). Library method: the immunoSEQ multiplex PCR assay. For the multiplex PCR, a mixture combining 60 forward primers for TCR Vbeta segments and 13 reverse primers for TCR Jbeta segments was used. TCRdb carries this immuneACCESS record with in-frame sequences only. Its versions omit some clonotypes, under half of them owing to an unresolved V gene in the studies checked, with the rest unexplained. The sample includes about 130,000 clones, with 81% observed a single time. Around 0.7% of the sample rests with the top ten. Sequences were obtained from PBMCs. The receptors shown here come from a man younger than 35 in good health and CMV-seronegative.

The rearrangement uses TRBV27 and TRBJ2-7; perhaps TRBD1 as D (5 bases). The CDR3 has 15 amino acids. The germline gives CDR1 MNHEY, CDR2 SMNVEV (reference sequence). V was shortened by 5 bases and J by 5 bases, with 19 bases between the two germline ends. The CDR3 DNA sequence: TGTGCCAGCAGTCCGCAGGGTATCCTCTACGACGAGCAGTACTTC. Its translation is CASSPQGILYDEQYF.

The CDR3 region is CASSPTGLGDNEQFF. The CDR3 nucleotides are TGTGCCAGCAGCCCAACGGGACTGGGGGACAATGAGCAGTTCTTC. The rearrangement links TRBV7-2 to TRBJ2-1; D might be TRBD2 (6 bases). In germline, CDR1 is SGHTA, CDR2 FQGNSA. V shed 5 bases and J shed 5 bases, with 16 bases lying between them. The CDR3 has 15 amino acids.

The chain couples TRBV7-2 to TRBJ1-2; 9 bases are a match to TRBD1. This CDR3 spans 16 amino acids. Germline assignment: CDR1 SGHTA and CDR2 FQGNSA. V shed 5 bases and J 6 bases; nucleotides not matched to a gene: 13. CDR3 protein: CASSPPLRDRANGYTF. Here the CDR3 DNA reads TGTGCCAGCAGCCCTCCCCTTCGGGACAGGGCAAATGGCTACACCTTC.

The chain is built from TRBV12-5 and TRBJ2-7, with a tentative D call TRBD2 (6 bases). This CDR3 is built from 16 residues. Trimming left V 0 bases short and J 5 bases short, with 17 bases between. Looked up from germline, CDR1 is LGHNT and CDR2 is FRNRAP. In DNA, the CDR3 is TGTGCTAGTGGTTTGGTCCTGCTCCACTTAGCGGACGAGCAGTACTTC. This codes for CASGLVLLHLADEQYF.

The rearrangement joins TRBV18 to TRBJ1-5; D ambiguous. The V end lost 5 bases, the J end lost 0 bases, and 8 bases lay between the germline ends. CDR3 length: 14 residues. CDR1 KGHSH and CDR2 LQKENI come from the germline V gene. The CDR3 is CASSSQNSNQPQHF. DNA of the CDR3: TGTGCCAGCTCATCCCAGAATAGCAATCAGCCCCAGCATTTT.